The 5 T cell receptor beta chains given below trace back to one sample, sequenced in a study of response to subunit inactivated influenza vaccine. TCRdb reanalysed the RT-PCR reads using MiXCR and keeps one entry per CDR3 protein. The repertoire consists of fewer than 650,000 distinct CDR3 sequences, with over 10% occurring once and the leading ten covering roughly 13%. This material consisted of PBMCs from blood, taken roughly 6 weeks after vaccination. These receptors were obtained from a man aged 45-65 years who received an inactivated influenza vaccine.

This clonotype was observed a handful of times. CDR3 residues: CASSPTARPQHF. DNA for the CDR3: TGTGCCAGCAGCCCGACAGCCCGGCCCCAGCATTTT. The chain has TRBV12-3 or TRBV12-4 and TRBJ1-5; possible D gene TRBD1, 5 bases. The length of the CDR3 is 12 residues. Trimming took 6 bases from V and 9 from J, leaving 12 bases between them.

The genes are TRBV5-1 and TRBJ2-3, with TRBD1 matching 10 bases. The CDR3 extends over 14 amino acids. Germline V lookup: CDR1 SGHRS, CDR2 YFSETQ. Germline trimming cut 6 bases from V and 7 bases from J; bases unmatched to any gene: 8. CDR3 region: CASMLGTGVNTQYF. Written as DNA, the CDR3 is TGCGCCAGCATGTTAGGGACAGGGGTAAATACGCAGTATTTT.

Comments on this clonotype: The junction does not match germline at one end; this may be a read error. The chain uses TRBV20-1 and TRBJ2-5; 8 bases are shared with TRBD1. Germline V gene sequence: CDR1 DFQATT, CDR2 SNEGSKA (reference sequence). The CDR3 sequence is 11 residues long. CDR3 sequence reads: CSADRGQTRYF. CDR3 coding DNA: TGCAGTGCTGACAGGGGCCAGACCCGGTACTTC.

This clonotype was detected many times. The gene calls are TRBV7-9 and TRBJ2-1; 10 nucleotides align to TRBD2. The V segment lost 5 bases and the J segment 2 bases; nucleotides outside the gene matches: 3. The germline V gene encodes CDR1 SEHNR and CDR2 FQNEAQ (reference sequence). This CDR3 is 15 amino acids long. CDR3 coding DNA: TGTGCCAGCAGCAGCAGCGGGAGGGCCTACAATGAGCAGTTCTTC. It encodes CASSSSGRAYNEQFF.

The chain links TRBV3-1 to TRBJ2-2; perhaps TRBD1 as D (5 bases). CDR3 length: 16 amino acids. Germline CDR1 reads LGHDT; CDR2 reads YNNKEL (reference sequence). The V end was cut by 1 base, the J end by 1 base, with 10 bases between. The CDR3 protein is CASSQARGMNTGELFF. Here the CDR3 DNA reads TGTGCCAGCAGCCAAGCTAGGGGCATGAACACCGGGGAGCTGTTTTTT.